This TCR beta chain was found in a study of T cells in Graves' hyperthyroidism and ophthalmopathy. Trimming left V 5 bases short and J 6 bases short, with 16 bases between. The CDR3 contains 14 residues. Germline-derived CDR1 and CDR2 are DFQATT and SNEGSKA (reference sequence). RNA transcripts gave rise to amplified TCR beta CDR3 regions. During a first-round RT-PCR of the TCR CDR3, the HTBI primer set was used. TCRdb reanalysed the multiplex PCR reads using MiXCR and keeps one entry per CDR3 protein. The table includes about 420,000 distinct CDR3 sequences, about an eighth detected once. PBMCs were obtained from 10 ml fresh peripheral blood.

The source is a woman between 18 and 29 years old with Graves' hyperthyroidism. The sequencing input was blood. The J gene is TRBJ2-2, the V gene TRBV20-1, with no clear D. The CDR3 reads CSAVRASRAGELFF. In DNA form, the CDR3 reads TGCAGTGCTGTTCGGGCCTCACGCGCCGGGGAGCTGTTTTTT.